One and the same sample provided the 19 T cell receptor beta chains below, sequenced in a study of PD-L1 blockade in urothelial cancer. The protocol was immunoSEQ multiplex PCR, while the TCRdb copy is restricted to in-frame clones and leaves out a portion. The table shows some 35,000 clones, with roughly 90% occurring only once. The sample here was PBMCs, taken around atezolizumab (anti-PD-L1) treatment. These receptors came from a man in his 70s with urothelial cancer.

The genes are TRBV10-3 and TRBJ2-7, with D unresolved. The CDR3 loop spans 11 amino acids. Germline CDR1 ENHRY, CDR2 SYGVKD. V dropped 5 bases and J dropped 5 bases, with 7 bases sitting between them. As DNA, the CDR3 is TGTGCCATCAGTATTGACAACGAGCAGTACTTC. This translates into CAISIDNEQYF.

This clone has more than one count but fewer than ten. This chain uses TRBV4-1 with TRBJ2-5, with 13 nucleotides matching TRBD2. This CDR3 is 16 amino acids long. Germline CDR1 is MGHRA and CDR2 is YSYEKL. Trimming cost V 3 bases and J 4 bases; bases outside gene matches: 5. The CDR3 DNA reads as TGCGCCAGCAGCCAGTCAACTAGCGGGGGGGGAGAGACCCAGTACTTC. It translates to CASSQSTSGGGETQYF.

This clone appeared a few times. The rearrangement joins TRBV28 to TRBJ2-2; D not resolved. The CDR3 is made up of 12 amino acids. The germline V and J ends were trimmed by 7 bases and 5 bases, with 8 bases remaining between them. Germline CDR1 MDHEN, CDR2 SYDVKM. The CDR3 loop reads CASIRSTGELFF. CDR3 DNA sequence: TGTGCCAGCATCCGGAGTACCGGGGAGCTGTTTTTT.

The V and J genes are TRBV7-8 and TRBJ1-5, with D tentatively TRBD1 (5 bases). The germline V gene encodes CDR1 SGHVS and CDR2 FQNEAQ. V was shortened by 5 bases and J by 0 bases, with 11 bases between the two germline ends. The CDR3 contains 15 residues. The CDR3 is CASSPDSLSNQPQHF. The CDR3 DNA sequence: TGTGCCAGCAGCCCAGACAGCCTTAGCAATCAGCCCCAGCATTTT.

V is TRBV5-1 and J is TRBJ2-1; no clear D. The CDR3 extends over 15 amino acids. With 0 bases removed from V and 0 bases from J, the gap between germline ends came to 7 bases. CDR1 is SGHRS and CDR2 is YFSETQ in the germline V gene. Here the CDR3 reads CASSLESGSYNEQFF. CDR3 DNA sequence: TGCGCCAGCAGCTTGGAGTCCGGCTCCTACAATGAGCAGTTCTTC.

V gene TRBV30 combines with J gene TRBJ2-1; 7 positions agree with TRBD1. The CDR3 covers 16 residues. The junction had 10 bases not matched to a gene; V was cut back by 1 base and J by 4 bases. Germline assignment: CDR1 GTSNPN and CDR2 SVGIG (reference sequence). CDR3 coding DNA: TGTGCCTGGAGTGCCTTTCCCGGGACAGAGTACAATGAGCAGTTCTTC. Its translation: CAWSAFPGTEYNEQFF.

This chain connects TRBV7-3 to TRBJ2-1; TRBD2 aligns across 13 bases. V lost 4 bases to trimming and J lost 6 bases; unmatched junction nucleotides: 6. CDR3 size: 16 residues. In germline, CDR1 is SGHTA, CDR2 FQGTGA. The CDR3 DNA sequence: TGTGCCAGCAGCTCCTGGACTAGCGGGAGCCCCAATGAGCAGTTCTTC. Protein product: CASSSWTSGSPNEQFF.

J is TRBJ2-1 and V is TRBV19, with 7 bases aligning to TRBD1. This CDR3 region has 17 residues. The junction had 12 bases not matched to a gene; V was cut back by 6 bases and J by 1 base. Germline CDR1 reads LNHDA; CDR2 reads SQIVND (reference sequence). In DNA form, the CDR3 reads TGTGCCAGTAGCAATTTTAGATTGACAGGGTCCTACAATGAGCAGTTCTTC. This encodes CASSNFRLTGSYNEQFF.

The chain has TRBV27 and TRBJ2-1, with 8 bases matching TRBD1. The CDR3 has 15 residues. The germline CDR1 and CDR2 sequences are MNHEY and SMNVEV (reference sequence). V gave up 6 bases and J gave up 1 base; unmatched junction bases: 5. CDR3 amino acids: CASRSGTGSYNEQFF. CDR3 in DNA: TGTGCCAGCAGGTCCGGGACAGGTTCCTACAATGAGCAGTTCTTC.

The V gene is TRBV7-8, the J gene TRBJ2-1; 11 bases match TRBD2. The germline CDR1 and CDR2 sequences are SGHVS and FQNEAQ. J lost 0 bases, V lost 5 bases, and 3 bases had no gene match. There are 16 residues in the CDR3. The chain's CDR3 is CASSKTSGSSYNEQFF. The CDR3 DNA follows: TGTGCCAGCAGCAAAACTAGCGGGAGCTCCTACAATGAGCAGTTCTTC.

The chain links TRBV10-2 to TRBJ2-2, with D perhaps matching TRBD2 (5 bases). Germline CDR1 is WSHSY and CDR2 is SAAADI. This CDR3 spans 14 amino acids. The germline V and J ends were trimmed by 7 bases and 8 bases, with 17 bases remaining between them. In DNA form, the CDR3 reads TGCGCCAGCACACCCCTACTAACGGGGGGGGAGCTGTTTTTT. Residues: CASTPLLTGGELFF.

The chain uses TRBV7-6 and TRBJ2-1; 9 bases align to TRBD2. The CDR3 runs 17 residues. The germline CDR1 and CDR2 sequences are SGHVS and FNYEAQ. The junction had 12 bases not matched to a gene; V was cut back by 0 bases and J by 9 bases. CDR3 sequence reads: CASSLAGGLASPSEQFF. In DNA form, the CDR3 reads TGTGCCAGCAGCTTAGCAGGGGGACTAGCCTCCCCCAGTGAGCAGTTCTTC.

This chain connects TRBV28 to TRBJ1-2; the match to TRBD1 covers 7 bases. Germline lookup yields CDR1 MDHEN and CDR2 SYDVKM. This CDR3 comprises 14 residues. J gave up 2 bases and V 7 bases, and 7 bases lay outside the gene matches. CDR3 sequence reads: CASKRPGQNYGYTF. In DNA, the CDR3 is TGTGCCAGCAAGCGCCCGGGACAGAACTATGGCTACACCTTC.

This chain uses TRBV29-1 with TRBJ1-2, with TRBD1 as a possible D gene (5 bases). The CDR3 extends over 15 amino acids. Between the trimmed V and J ends, which lost 6 bases and 1 base, there was a span of 18 bases. Germline V gene sequence: CDR1 SQVTM, CDR2 ANQGSEA. CDR3 residues: CSVSGEGSNNYGYTF. The CDR3 nucleotides are TGCAGCGTCTCCGGGGAGGGGTCTAATAACTATGGCTACACCTTC.

The V and J genes are TRBV19 and TRBJ2-7; no firm D call. V shed 3 bases and J shed 3 bases, with 15 bases lying between them. Germline V gives CDR1 LNHDA, CDR2 SQIVND (reference sequence). The CDR3 contains 15 residues. The CDR3 DNA follows: TGTGCCAGTAGTATCGGGTCGCGGTTTTTCTACGAGCAGTACTTC. This gives the protein CASSIGSRFFYEQYF.

The chain uses TRBV11-2 and TRBJ2-2; 8 nucleotides align to TRBD2. J was trimmed by 4 bases and V by 3 bases; bases with no gene match: 4. This CDR3 has 15 residues. From germline, CDR1 is SGHAT and CDR2 FQNNGV. The CDR3 reads CASSFSGTFTGELFF. DNA for the CDR3: TGTGCCAGCAGCTTTAGCGGGACCTTCACCGGGGAGCTGTTTTTT.

CDR3 nucleotides: TGTGCCAGCAGGACAGCTACGAACACTGAAGCTTTCTTT. It specifies CASRTATNTEAFF. The chain carries TRBV7-9 and TRBJ1-1; tentative D call: TRBD1 (5 bases). The CDR3 is made up of 13 amino acids. CDR1 and CDR2 from the germline V gene are SEHNR and FQNEAQ (reference sequence). Between the trimmed V and J ends, which lost 6 bases and 1 base, there was a span of 9 bases.

This clone has only one observation. V is TRBV19 and J is TRBJ2-5, with 14 bases lining up with TRBD2. CDR3 length: 16 residues. Germline V gives CDR1 LNHDA, CDR2 SQIVND (reference sequence). V lost 5 bases to trimming and J lost 5 bases; unmatched junction nucleotides: 7. This CDR3 is CASSLGLAGGRETQYF. CDR3 sequence (DNA): TGTGCCAGTAGTTTAGGACTAGCGGGAGGAAGGGAGACCCAGTACTTC.

This chain's CDR3 is CASSLQGTPNQPQHF. DNA for the CDR3: TGTGCCAGTAGCCTACAGGGTACCCCCAATCAGCCCCAGCATTTT. The chain uses TRBV19 and TRBJ1-5; tentative D call: TRBD1 (6 bases). This CDR3 spans 15 amino acids. Per the germline V gene, CDR1 is LNHDA and CDR2 is SQIVND (reference sequence). The V and J ends lost 6 bases and 3 bases respectively, with 15 bases between them.